The TCR beta chain described here comes from a study of shared clonotypes between healthy human individuals. Across the study: Ranging from 18 to 49 in age, donors were two women and a few men.

The CDR3 is 13 amino acids. CDR1 is SNHLY, CDR2 FYNNEI, per germline. Libraries were prepared by immunoSEQ multiplex PCR; TCRdb keeps only in-frame clonotypes and omits some of them. The sample comprises 2 million to 3 million clones, roughly 93% of which are singletons, and more than 0.35% rests with the top ten. This clone has a single count. One end of the junction fails to match germline, which may point to a read error. J is TRBJ2-1 and V is TRBV2; D uncertain. The receptor was derived from a man between 18 and 35 years old in good health. Some clones in this sample may be carry-over from other donors' samples. Source material: naive CD4+ T cells from PBMCs. Subset indicated: CD45RA+ positively selected. CDR3 loop: CASREAFNNEQFF. CDR3 DNA sequence: TGTGCCAGCAGGGAAGCCTTCAACAATGAGCAGTTCTTC.